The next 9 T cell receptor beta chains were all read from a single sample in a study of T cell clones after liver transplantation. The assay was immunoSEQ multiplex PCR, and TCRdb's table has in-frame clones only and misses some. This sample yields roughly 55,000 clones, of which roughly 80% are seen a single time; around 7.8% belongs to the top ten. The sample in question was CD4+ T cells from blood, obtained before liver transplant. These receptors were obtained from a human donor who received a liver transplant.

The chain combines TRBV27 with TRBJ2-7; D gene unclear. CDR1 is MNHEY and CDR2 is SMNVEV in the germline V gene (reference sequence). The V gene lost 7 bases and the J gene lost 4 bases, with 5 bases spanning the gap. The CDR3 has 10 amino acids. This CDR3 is CASNVYEQYF. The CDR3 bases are TGTGCCAGCAACGTGTACGAGCAGTACTTC.

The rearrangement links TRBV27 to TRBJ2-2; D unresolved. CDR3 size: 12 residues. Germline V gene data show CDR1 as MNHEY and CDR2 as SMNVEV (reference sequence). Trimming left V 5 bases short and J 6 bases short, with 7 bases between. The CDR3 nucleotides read TGTGCCAGCAGTCTCCGGGCCGGGGAGCTGTTTTTT. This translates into CASSLRAGELFF.

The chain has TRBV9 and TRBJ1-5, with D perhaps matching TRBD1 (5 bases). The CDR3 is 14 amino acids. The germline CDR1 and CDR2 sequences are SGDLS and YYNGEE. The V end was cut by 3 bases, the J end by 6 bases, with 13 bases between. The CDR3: CASSASGYGQPQHF. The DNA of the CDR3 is TGTGCCAGCAGCGCATCAGGGTACGGTCAGCCCCAGCATTTT.

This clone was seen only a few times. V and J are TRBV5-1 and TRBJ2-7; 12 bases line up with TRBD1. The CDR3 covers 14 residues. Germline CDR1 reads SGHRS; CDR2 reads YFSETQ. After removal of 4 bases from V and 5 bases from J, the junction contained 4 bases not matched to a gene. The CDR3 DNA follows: TGCGCCAGCAGCCGGGACAGGGGGCGGAACGAGCAGTACTTC. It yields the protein CASSRDRGRNEQYF.

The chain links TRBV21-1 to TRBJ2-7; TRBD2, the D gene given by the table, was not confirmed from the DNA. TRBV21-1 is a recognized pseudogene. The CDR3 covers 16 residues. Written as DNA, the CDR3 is TGTGCCAGCAGCAAAGTTCCGGACTGTTTCTCCTACGAGCAGTACTTC. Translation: CASSKVPDCFSYEQYF.

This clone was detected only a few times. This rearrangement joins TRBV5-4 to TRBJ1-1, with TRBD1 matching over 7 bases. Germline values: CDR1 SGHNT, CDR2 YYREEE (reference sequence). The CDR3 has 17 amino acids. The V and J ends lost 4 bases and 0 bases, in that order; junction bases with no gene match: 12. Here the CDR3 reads CASSRSGTAGLNTEAFF. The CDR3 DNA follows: TGTGCCAGCAGCCGAAGCGGGACAGCCGGACTGAACACTGAAGCTTTCTTT.

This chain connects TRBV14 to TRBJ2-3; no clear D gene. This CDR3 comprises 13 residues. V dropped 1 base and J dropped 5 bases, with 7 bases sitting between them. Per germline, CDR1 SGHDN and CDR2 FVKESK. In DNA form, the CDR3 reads TGTGCCAGCAGCCAAGGTCCGGGAGATACGCAGTATTTT. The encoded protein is CASSQGPGDTQYF.

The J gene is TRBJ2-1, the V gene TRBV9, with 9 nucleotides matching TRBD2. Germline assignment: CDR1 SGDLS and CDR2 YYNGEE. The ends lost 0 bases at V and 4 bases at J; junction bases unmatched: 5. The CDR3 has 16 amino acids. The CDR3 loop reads CASSVDELAGYNEQFF. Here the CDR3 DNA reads TGTGCCAGCAGCGTAGACGAACTAGCGGGTTACAATGAGCAGTTCTTC.

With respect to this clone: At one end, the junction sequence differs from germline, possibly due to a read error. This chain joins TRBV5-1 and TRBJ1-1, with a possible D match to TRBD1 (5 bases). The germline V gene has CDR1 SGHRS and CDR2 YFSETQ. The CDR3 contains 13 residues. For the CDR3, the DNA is TGTGCCAGCAGCTGGGACTGGAACACTGAAGCTTTCTTT. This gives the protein CASSWDWNTEAFF.